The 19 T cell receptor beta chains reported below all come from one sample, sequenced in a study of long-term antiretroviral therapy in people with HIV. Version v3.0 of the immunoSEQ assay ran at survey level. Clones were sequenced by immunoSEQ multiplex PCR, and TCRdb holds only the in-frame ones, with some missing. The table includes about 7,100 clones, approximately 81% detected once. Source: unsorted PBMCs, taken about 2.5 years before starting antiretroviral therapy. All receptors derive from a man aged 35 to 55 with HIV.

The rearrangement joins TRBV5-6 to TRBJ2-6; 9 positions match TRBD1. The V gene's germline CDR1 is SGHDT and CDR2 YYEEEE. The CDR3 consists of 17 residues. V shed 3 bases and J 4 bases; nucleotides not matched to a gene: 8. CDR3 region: CASSSPGQGMGANVLTF. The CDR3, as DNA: TGTGCCAGCAGCTCCCCGGGACAGGGCATGGGGGCCAACGTCCTGACTTTC.

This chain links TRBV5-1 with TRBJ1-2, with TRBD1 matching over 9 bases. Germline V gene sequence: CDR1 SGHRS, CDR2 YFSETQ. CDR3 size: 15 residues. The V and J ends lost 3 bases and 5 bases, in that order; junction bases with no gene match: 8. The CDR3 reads CASSSGQGINYGYTF. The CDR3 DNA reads TGCGCCAGCAGCTCCGGACAGGGGATCAATTATGGCTACACCTTC.

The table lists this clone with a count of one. This CDR3 reads CAWTSSGRGYNEQFF. The CDR3 region has the DNA TGTGCCTGGACCAGTTCAGGACGGGGGTACAATGAGCAGTTCTTC. The V and J genes are TRBV30 and TRBJ2-1; a possible D gene is TRBD2 (6 bases). The germline CDR1 and CDR2 sequences are GTSNPN and SVGIG (reference sequence). V lost 4 bases and J 4 bases, leaving 17 bases between the germline ends. This CDR3 contains 15 residues. Full variable domain (rest looked up from reference TRBV30 and TRBJ2-1): SQTIHQWPATLVQPVGSPLSLECTVEGTSNPNLYWYRQAAGRGLQLLFYSVGIGQISSEVPQNLSASRPQDRQFILSSKKLLLSDSGFYLCAWTSSGRGYNEQFFGPGTRLTVL.

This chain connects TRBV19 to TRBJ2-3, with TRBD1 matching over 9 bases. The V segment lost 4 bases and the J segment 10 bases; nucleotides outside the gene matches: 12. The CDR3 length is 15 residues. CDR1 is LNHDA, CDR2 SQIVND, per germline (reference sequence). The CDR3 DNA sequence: TGTGCCAGTAGTACCCGGACAGGGGACCTGTTCGCGCAGTATTTT. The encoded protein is CASSTRTGDLFAQYF.

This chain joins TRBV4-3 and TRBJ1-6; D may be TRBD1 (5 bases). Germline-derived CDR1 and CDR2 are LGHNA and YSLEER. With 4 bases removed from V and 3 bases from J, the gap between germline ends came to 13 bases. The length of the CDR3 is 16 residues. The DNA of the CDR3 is TGCGCCAGCAGCCGCGACAGAAATGGCTATAATTCACCCCTCCACTTT. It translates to CASSRDRNGYNSPLHF.

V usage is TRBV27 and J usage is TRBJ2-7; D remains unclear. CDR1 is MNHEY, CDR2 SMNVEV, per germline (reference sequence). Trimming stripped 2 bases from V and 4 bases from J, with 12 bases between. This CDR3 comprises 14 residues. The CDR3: CASSLREGIYEQYF. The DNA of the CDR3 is TGTGCCAGCAGTTTAAGGGAAGGGATATACGAGCAGTACTTC.

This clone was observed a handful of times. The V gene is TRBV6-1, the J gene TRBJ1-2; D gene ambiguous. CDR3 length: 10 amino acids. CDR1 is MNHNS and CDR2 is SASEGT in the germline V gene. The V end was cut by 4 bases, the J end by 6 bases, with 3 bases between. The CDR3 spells CASSADGYTF. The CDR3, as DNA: TGTGCCAGCAGTGCGGATGGCTACACCTTC.

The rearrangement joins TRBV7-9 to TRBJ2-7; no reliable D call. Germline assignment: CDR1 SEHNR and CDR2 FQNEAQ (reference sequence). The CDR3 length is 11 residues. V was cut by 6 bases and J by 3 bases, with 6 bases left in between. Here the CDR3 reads CASSSIYEQYF. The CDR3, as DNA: TGTGCCAGCAGTTCCATCTACGAGCAGTACTTC. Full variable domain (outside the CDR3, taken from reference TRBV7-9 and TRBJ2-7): DTGVSQNPRHKITKRGQNVTFRCDPISEHNRLYWYRQTLGQGPEFLTYFQNEAQLEKSRLLSDRFSAERPKGSFSTLEIQRTEQGDSAMYLCASSSIYEQYFGPGTRLTVT.

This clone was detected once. This CDR3 reads CASSGTGLPSYEQYF. The CDR3 nucleotides read TGTGCCAGCAGCGGGACAGGGCTCCCCTCCTACGAGCAGTACTTC. The chain employs TRBV2 and TRBJ2-7, with 9 bases lining up with TRBD1. CDR3 length: 15 amino acids. Germline trimming cut 6 bases from V and 0 bases from J; bases unmatched to any gene: 6. Germline CDR1 SNHLY, CDR2 FYNNEI.

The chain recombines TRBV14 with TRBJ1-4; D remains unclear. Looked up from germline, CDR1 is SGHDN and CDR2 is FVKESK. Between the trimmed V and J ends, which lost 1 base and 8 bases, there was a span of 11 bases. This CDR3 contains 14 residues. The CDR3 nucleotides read TGTGCCAGCAGCCAAGTGAGACACGGCGAAAAACTGTTTTTT. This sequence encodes CASSQVRHGEKLFF.

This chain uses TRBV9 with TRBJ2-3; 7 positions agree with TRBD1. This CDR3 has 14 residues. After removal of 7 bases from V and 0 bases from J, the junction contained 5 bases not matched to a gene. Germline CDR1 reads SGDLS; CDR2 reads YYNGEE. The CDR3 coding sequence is TGTGCCAGCGGTTCGACAGGGAGCACAGATACGCAGTATTTT. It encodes CASGSTGSTDTQYF.

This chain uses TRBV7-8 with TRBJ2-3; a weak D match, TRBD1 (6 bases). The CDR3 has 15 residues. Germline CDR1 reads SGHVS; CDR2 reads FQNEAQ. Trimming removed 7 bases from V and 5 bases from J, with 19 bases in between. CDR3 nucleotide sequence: TGTGCCAGCACCATCACGGACAGCCATCAAGATACGCAGTATTTT. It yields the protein CASTITDSHQDTQYF. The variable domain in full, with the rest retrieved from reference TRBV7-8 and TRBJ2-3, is GAGVSQSPRYKVAKRGQDVALRCDPISGHVSLFWYQQALGQGPEFLTYFQNEAQLDKSGLPSDRFFAERPEGSVSTLKIQRTQQEDSAVYLCASTITDSHQDTQYFGPGTRLTVL.

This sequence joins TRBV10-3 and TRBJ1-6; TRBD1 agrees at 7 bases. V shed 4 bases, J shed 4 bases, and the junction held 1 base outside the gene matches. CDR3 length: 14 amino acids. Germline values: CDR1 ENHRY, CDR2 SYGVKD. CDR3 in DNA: TGTGCCATCAGTGGACAGGGTTATAATTCACCCCTCCACTTT. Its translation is CAISGQGYNSPLHF.

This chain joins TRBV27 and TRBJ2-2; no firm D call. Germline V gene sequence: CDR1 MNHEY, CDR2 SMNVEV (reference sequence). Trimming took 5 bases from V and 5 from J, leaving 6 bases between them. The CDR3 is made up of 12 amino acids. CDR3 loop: CASSEETGELFF. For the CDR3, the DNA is TGTGCCAGCAGTGAGGAAACCGGGGAGCTGTTTTTT.

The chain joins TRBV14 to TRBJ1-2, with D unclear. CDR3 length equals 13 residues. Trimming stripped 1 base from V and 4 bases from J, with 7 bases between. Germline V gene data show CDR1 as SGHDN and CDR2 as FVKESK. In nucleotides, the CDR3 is TGTGCCAGCAGCCAAGGCCTGGGCTATGGCTACACCTTC. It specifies CASSQGLGYGYTF.

The CDR3: CASRRGEGVYEQYF. The CDR3 nucleotides are TGTGCCAGCAGGAGGGGGGAGGGGGTCTACGAGCAGTACTTC. The chain employs TRBV28 and TRBJ2-7; a possible D gene is TRBD2 (7 bases). Germline V gives CDR1 MDHEN, CDR2 SYDVKM. The CDR3 length is 14 residues. Trimming removed 6 bases from V and 3 bases from J, with 15 bases in between. The full variable domain, completed using reference TRBV28 and TRBJ2-7, is DVKVTQSSRYLVKRTGEKVFLECVQDMDHENMFWYRQDPGLGLRLIYFSYDVKMKEKGDIPEGYSVSREKKERFSLILESASTNQTSMYLCASRRGEGVYEQYFGPGTRLTVT.

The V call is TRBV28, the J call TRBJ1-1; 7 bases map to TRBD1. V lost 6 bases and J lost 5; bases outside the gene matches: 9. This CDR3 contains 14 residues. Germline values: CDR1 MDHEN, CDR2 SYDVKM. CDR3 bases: TGTGCCAGCAGGCCGGGGACAGCTTCAACTGAAGCTTTCTTT. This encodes CASRPGTASTEAFF.

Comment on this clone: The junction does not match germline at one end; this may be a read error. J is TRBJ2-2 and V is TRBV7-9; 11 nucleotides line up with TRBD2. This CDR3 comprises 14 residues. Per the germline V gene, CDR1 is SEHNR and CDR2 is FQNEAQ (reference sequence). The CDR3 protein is CASSIAGGHEELFF. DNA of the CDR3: TGTGCCAGCAGCATAGCGGGGGGGCATGAGGAGCTGTTTTTT.

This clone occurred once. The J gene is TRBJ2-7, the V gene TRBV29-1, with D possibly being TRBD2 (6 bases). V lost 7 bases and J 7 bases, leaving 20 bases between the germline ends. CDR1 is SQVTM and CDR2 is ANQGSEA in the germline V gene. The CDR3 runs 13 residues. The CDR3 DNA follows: TGCAGCGGCGGGGACTCTATGGGTTGGGAGCAGTACTTC. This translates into CSGGDSMGWEQYF.